A single sample gave rise to the 14 T cell receptor beta chains below, sequenced in a study of vaccination effects on CD4 cells after COVID-19. Under the ViraFEST assay, PBMC were stimulated with viral peptide pools so that antigen-specific CD4+ T cells expanded. Sequencing was performed afterwards. Isolating CD4+ T cells followed approximately 10 days of culture. Neither prior SARS-CoV-2 infection nor positive nucleocapsid antibodies were present in the vaccine recipients. Method: immunoSEQ multiplex PCR; TCRdb's copy keeps in-frame clones and lacks some. The table has approximately 23,000 clones, about 63% seen once; the top ten hold roughly 11%. These TCRs' antigens remain unknown. The source material was CD4+ T cells from PBMCs cultured with HCoV-NL63 spike peptides, sampled before COVID-19 vaccination. Every receptor here comes from a human donor who received a COVID-19 vaccine.

This clone was detected a few times. The DNA for the CDR3 is TGCGCCAGCAGTGAGCCCCTAAATGGGGGCCTCAATCAGCCCCAGCATTTT. Its translation: CASSEPLNGGLNQPQHF. The gene calls are TRBV10-1 and TRBJ1-5, with D possibly matching TRBD1 (6 bases). The CDR3 extends over 17 amino acids. Trimming shortened V by 2 bases and J by 3 bases, and 17 bases separated the two germline ends. Germline assignment: CDR1 WNHNN and CDR2 SYGVQD (reference sequence).

This clone occurred a few times. The chain joins TRBV4-2 to TRBJ1-3, with no clear D. CDR3 size: 18 residues. The V end was cut by 2 bases, the J end by 0 bases, with 17 bases between. CDR1 LGHNA and CDR2 YNFKEQ come from the germline V gene. In DNA form, the CDR3 reads TGTGCCAGCAGCCAAACGCCGACATCTCTGAGCTCTGGAAACACCATATATTTT. Its protein is CASSQTPTSLSSGNTIYF.

The genes are TRBV2 and TRBJ1-2; D not certain. Trimming cost V 1 base and J 4 bases, with 10 bases left between them. Germline values: CDR1 SNHLY, CDR2 FYNNEI. The CDR3 is made up of 14 amino acids. CDR3 loop: CASSEDPVVYGYTF. The CDR3 bases are TGTGCCAGCAGTGAAGATCCAGTCGTCTATGGCTACACCTTC.

DNA for the CDR3: TGTGCCAGCAGTGATTGGGACAGGGGGCGGTCACCCCTCCACTTT. Translation: CASSDWDRGRSPLHF. The rearrangement links TRBV2 to TRBJ1-6; 12 bases line up with TRBD1. Trimming removed 3 bases from V and 10 bases from J; junction bases left unmatched: 4. CDR1 is SNHLY, CDR2 FYNNEI, per germline. This CDR3 has 15 amino acids.

The chain is built from TRBV24-1 and TRBJ1-2, with D unclear. Trimming took 3 bases from V and 0 from J, leaving 4 bases between them. Germline CDR1 reads KGHDR; CDR2 reads SFDVKD. The CDR3 extends over 13 amino acids. The CDR3 DNA follows: TGTGCCACCAGTGATCCAGCTAACTATGGCTACACCTTC. Protein product: CATSDPANYGYTF.

This chain uses TRBV6-5 with TRBJ2-5; TRBD1 matches at 9 bases. The CDR3 length is 13 residues. V dropped 6 bases and J dropped 4; count of bases not matched to a gene: 3. Germline V gene sequence: CDR1 MNHEY, CDR2 SVGAGI. In nucleotides, the CDR3 is TGTGCCAGCAGGACAGGGGGGGGAGAGACCCAGTACTTC. Translated: CASRTGGGETQYF.

The chain employs TRBV28 and TRBJ2-1, with D perhaps TRBD1 or TRBD2 (7 bases each). This CDR3 is built from 16 residues. CDR1 and CDR2 (germline): MDHEN, SYDVKM. The V gene lost 4 bases and the J gene lost 5 bases, with 18 bases spanning the gap. CDR3 region: CASSSPGTAGNNEQFF. Here the CDR3 DNA reads TGTGCCAGCAGTTCGCCGGGGACAGCGGGAAACAATGAGCAGTTCTTC. Looking up the rest from reference TRBV28 and TRBJ2-1 gives the full variable domain: DVKVTQSSRYLVKRTGEKVFLECVQDMDHENMFWYRQDPGLGLRLIYFSYDVKMKEKGDIPEGYSVSREKKERFSLILESASTNQTSMYLCASSSPGTAGNNEQFFGPGTRLTVL.

The chain has TRBV27 and TRBJ1-4, with a possible D match to TRBD1 (6 bases). Germline assignment: CDR1 MNHEY and CDR2 SMNVEV (reference sequence). This CDR3 contains 14 residues. The V end was cut by 2 bases, the J end by 8 bases, with 12 bases between. CDR3 protein: CASSLRGSGEKLFF. Here the CDR3 DNA reads TGTGCCAGCAGTTTAAGGGGGAGTGGGGAAAAACTGTTTTTT.

The rearrangement uses TRBV7-8 and TRBJ1-1; D remains ambiguous. Looked up from germline, CDR1 is SGHVS and CDR2 is FQNEAQ. Between the trimmed V and J ends, which lost 7 bases and 1 base, there was a span of 16 bases. The CDR3 runs to 15 residues. CDR3 residues: CASTLTSTPNTEAFF. The CDR3 coding sequence is TGTGCCAGCACCCTAACGTCGACACCGAACACTGAAGCTTTCTTT.

The rearrangement links TRBV4-1 to TRBJ1-4; D possibly corresponds to TRBD1 (5 bases). Germline CDR1 MGHRA, CDR2 YSYEKL. With 6 bases removed from V and 4 bases from J, the gap between germline ends came to 18 bases. CDR3 length equals 16 residues. CDR3 loop: CASRGNPGDYNEKLFF. The DNA for the CDR3 is TGCGCCAGCAGAGGGAATCCGGGGGATTATAATGAAAAACTGTTTTTT.

J is TRBJ2-7 and V is TRBV5-4; 10 nucleotides agree with TRBD2. The V gene end was trimmed by 4 bases and the J gene end by 3 bases; junction bases not matched to a gene: 4. CDR1 SGHNT and CDR2 YYREEE come from the germline V gene (reference sequence). The CDR3 length is 14 residues. CDR3 in amino acids: CASSPSGSLYEQYF. The CDR3 coding sequence is TGTGCCAGCAGCCCTAGCGGGAGCCTCTACGAGCAGTACTTC.

The rearrangement joins TRBV19 to TRBJ2-3, with 7 bases matching TRBD2. Trimming cost V 3 bases and J 7 bases; bases outside gene matches: 4. Germline values: CDR1 LNHDA, CDR2 SQIVND (reference sequence). This CDR3 has 13 residues. This CDR3 reads CASSMSGANTQYF. Here the CDR3 DNA reads TGTGCCAGTAGTATGAGCGGGGCTAATACGCAGTATTTT.

The chain is built from TRBV9 and TRBJ2-3, with 8 bases matching TRBD2. Germline CDR1 and CDR2: SGDLS and YYNGEE. CDR3 length equals 15 residues. The ends lost 3 bases at V and 6 bases at J; junction bases unmatched: 9. The CDR3 is CASSGLAGPHDTQYF. DNA for the CDR3: TGTGCCAGCAGCGGGCTAGCGGGCCCACACGATACGCAGTATTTT.

V gene TRBV6-2 or TRBV6-3 combines with J gene TRBJ1-2; 11 bases agree with TRBD1. This CDR3 is built from 15 residues. V lost 5 bases, J lost 4 bases, and 6 bases stayed unmatched. CDR1 and CDR2 from the germline V gene are MNHEY and SVGEGT. The CDR3 loop reads CASSRTGGDFYGYTF. The CDR3 region has the DNA TGTGCCAGCAGTAGGACAGGGGGCGATTTCTATGGCTACACCTTC.